This is a list of T cell receptor beta chains from one sample in a study of blood T cells in healthy people across ages. TCRdb reprocessed the 5' RACE reads via MiXCR and lists one record per CDR3 protein. The data show 800,000 to 1,300,000 distinct CDR3 sequences, 20% to 25% seen once. In addition, the sample was reused for a study of T cells of mothers and their children.

The sequenced material came from blood. The receptors were sampled from a girl aged 2-10 years in good health. The CDR3 runs from the conserved cysteine through the conserved F or W. Fields, in order: J gene, D gene, clone size, V gene, CDR3 protein, CDR3 DNA. D genes are given only for firm matches. Some rows have no size entry. The others give once, few or many, or a class for an expanded clone.

TRBJ1-2	-	-	TRBV4-3	CASSQEPVVGFYGYTF	TGCGCCAGCAGCCAAGAGCCGGTCGTAGGCTTTTATGGCTACACCTTC
TRBJ2-1	TRBD2	-	TRBV4-1	CASSQQLAGDNEQFF	TGCGCCAGCAGCCAACAACTAGCGGGGGACAATGAGCAGTTCTTC
TRBJ2-1	TRBD2	few	TRBV7-3	CASSLTSSGSNNEQFF	TGTGCCAGCAGCTTAACGTCTAGCGGGTCGAACAATGAGCAGTTCTTC
TRBJ2-1	TRBD2	few	TRBV29-1	CSVDPSGRYSNNEQFF	TGCAGCGTTGACCCGAGCGGGAGGTATAGTAACAATGAGCAGTTCTTC
TRBJ2-1	-	-	TRBV4-2	CASSQDPGEINEQFF	TGTGCCAGCAGCCAAGATCCAGGGGAGATCAATGAGCAGTTCTTC
TRBJ2-1	-	-	TRBV12-5	CASGLDSEAPNNEQFF	TGTGCTAGTGGTTTGGACAGTGAGGCGCCTAACAATGAGCAGTTCTTC
TRBJ2-5	-	-	TRBV7-9	CASSMRAWEETQYF	TGTGCCAGCAGCATGCGGGCCTGGGAGGAGACCCAGTACTTC
TRBJ2-7	TRBD1	-	TRBV10-3	CAISETGRLGEEQYF	TGTGCCATCAGCGAGACAGGGCGTCTTGGTGAGGAGCAGTACTTC
TRBJ1-2	TRBD1	-	TRBV9	CASSAGTGGGYTF	TGTGCCAGCAGCGCCGGGACAGGGGGGGGCTACACCTTC
TRBJ1-1	-	few	TRBV28	CASSLLDLNTEAFF	TGTGCCAGCAGTTTACTTGACTTGAACACTGAAGCTTTCTTT
TRBJ2-1	-	few	TRBV9	CASSVQAVFGNEQFF	TGTGCCAGCAGCGTACAGGCAGTTTTTGGTAATGAGCAGTTCTTC
TRBJ2-2	-	-	TRBV4-3	CASNPNLGGGLAGELFF	TGCGCCAGCAACCCCAATTTGGGGGGGGGCCTCGCCGGGGAGCTGTTTTTT
TRBJ2-1	TRBD1	-	TRBV7-2	CASSLGYGTGQFF	TGTGCCAGCAGCTTAGGTTATGGGACAGGGCAGTTCTTC
TRBJ2-1	TRBD1	few	TRBV12-3/TRBV12-4	CASRSTGGHEQFF	TGTGCCAGCAGATCTACAGGGGGCCATGAGCAGTTCTTC
TRBJ2-1	TRBD2	-	TRBV7-9	CASPSSSGDQQFF	TGTGCCAGCCCCTCCAGTAGCGGGGACCAGCAGTTCTTC
TRBJ2-7	-	-	TRBV7-9	CASSFSEYEQYF	TGTGCCAGCAGCTTTAGCGAGTACGAGCAGTACTTC
TRBJ2-5	-	-	TRBV27	CACSLWGEAQYF	TGTGCCTGCAGTTTATGGGGGGAGGCCCAGTACTTC
TRBJ2-7	TRBD2	few	TRBV28	CASSPLGSLAGDEQYF	TGTGCCAGCAGTCCCCTTGGGTCGCTAGCGGGAGACGAGCAGTACTTC
TRBJ2-3	-	-	TRBV25-1	CASSLTRTDTQYF	TGTGCCAGCAGTTTAACCAGGACAGATACGCAGTATTTT
TRBJ2-2	-	few	TRBV7-2	CASSLVAELNTGELFF	TGTGCCAGCAGCTTAGTAGCGGAGCTGAACACCGGGGAGCTGTTTTTT
TRBJ2-5	-	many	TRBV9	CASSEGTEQETQYF	TGTGCCAGCAGCGAGGGGACGGAGCAAGAGACCCAGTACTTC
TRBJ2-1	-	few	TRBV29-1	CSVDDRIDFYEQFF	TGCAGCGTTGACGACAGGATCGACTTCTATGAGCAGTTCTTC
TRBJ2-5	-	few	TRBV12-3/TRBV12-4	CASSSTGLETQYF	TGTGCCAGCAGTTCTACAGGGTTGGAGACCCAGTACTTC
TRBJ2-1	TRBD1	few	TRBV20-1	CSAGTGWENEQFF	TGCAGTGCTGGGACAGGGTGGGAGAATGAGCAGTTCTTC
TRBJ2-5	-	-	TRBV9	CASTAGQGMWETQYF	TGTGCCAGCACCGCCGGGCAGGGAATGTGGGAGACCCAGTACTTC
TRBJ2-7	TRBD1	few	TRBV5-4	CASSLGQGVMYEQYF	TGTGCCAGCAGCCTAGGACAGGGGGTGATGTACGAGCAGTACTTC
TRBJ2-3	-	few	TRBV12-3/TRBV12-4	CASSPEGLYLSTDTQYF	TGTGCCAGCAGTCCTGAAGGACTCTACCTCAGCACAGATACGCAGTATTTT
TRBJ2-7	-	-	TRBV6-5	CASSAPGDYEQYF	TGTGCCAGCAGTGCCCCGGGGGACTACGAGCAGTACTTC
TRBJ2-1	TRBD2	few	TRBV28	CASSSRPGLAGGDEQFF	TGTGCCAGCAGCTCCCGCCCCGGGTTAGCGGGAGGGGATGAGCAGTTCTTC
TRBJ2-4	-	-	TRBV7-9	CASSLVPGERDIQYF	TGTGCCAGCAGCTTAGTCCCAGGGGAAAGGGACATTCAGTACTTC
TRBJ2-1	-	few	TRBV3-1	CASSQDWSGYNEQFF	TGTGCCAGCAGCCAAGATTGGTCTGGATACAATGAGCAGTTCTTC
TRBJ2-7	-	-	TRBV6-5	CASSKRAGHPYEQYF	TGTGCCAGCAGTAAACGGGCGGGACATCCCTACGAGCAGTACTTC
TRBJ1-2	-	few	TRBV15	CATSRAGGARGHTF	TGTGCCACCAGCAGAGCGGGCGGGGCTAGAGGCCACACCTTC
TRBJ2-1	-	many	TRBV28	CASSLDGGNEQFF	TGTGCCAGCAGTTTAGATGGCGGCAATGAGCAGTTCTTC
TRBJ2-3	-	few	TRBV9	CASSVSGATDTQYF	TGTGCCAGCAGCGTTTCAGGGGCCACAGATACGCAGTATTTT
TRBJ2-3	-	-	TRBV24-1	CATSDPVQTTDTQYF	TGTGCCACCAGTGACCCCGTGCAGACCACAGATACGCAGTATTTT
TRBJ1-4	-	-	TRBV11-1	CASRPDSRNEKLFF	TGTGCCAGCAGGCCTGACAGCCGTAATGAAAAGCTGTTTTTT
TRBJ1-4	TRBD1	-	TRBV28	CASTEGGQTGEKLFF	TGTGCCAGCACGGAAGGGGGCCAGACCGGGGAAAAACTGTTTTTT
TRBJ1-4	-	-	TRBV7-9	CASSLGSSLFF	TGTGCCAGCAGCTTAGGTTCCTCCCTGTTTTTT
TRBJ1-4	-	-	TRBV29-1	CSVRRRDVEKLFF	TGCAGCGTCCGAAGGCGGGATGTAGAAAAACTGTTTTTT
TRBJ1-2	-	-	TRBV7-2	CASSPEPLSGSYGYTF	TGTGCCAGCAGCCCGGAACCGCTGTCAGGGAGCTATGGCTACACCTTC
TRBJ1-1	-	-	TRBV7-2	CASSLKLGVAEAFF	TGTGCCAGCAGCTTAAAATTGGGGGTCGCTGAAGCTTTCTTT
TRBJ1-4	-	-	TRBV7-9	CASSLRGDEKLFF	TGTGCCAGCAGCTTACGGGGGGATGAAAAACTGTTTTTT
TRBJ2-1	TRBD2	few	TRBV20-1	CSAPPGLAGGLSYNEQFF	TGCAGTGCCCCCCCGGGACTAGCGGGGGGGCTCTCCTACAATGAGCAGTTCTTC
TRBJ2-1	-	few	TRBV29-1	CSVEGGPTGFFHNEQFF	TGCAGCGTAGAGGGGGGGCCGACAGGGTTCTTCCACAATGAGCAGTTCTTC
TRBJ1-2	-	-	TRBV7-9	CASSSRLNYGYTF	TGTGCCAGCAGCTCCCGACTCAACTATGGCTACACCTTC
TRBJ2-1	TRBD2	-	TRBV4-3	CASSQDLAGGVHNEQFF	TGCGCCAGCAGCCAAGATCTAGCGGGGGGCGTCCACAATGAGCAGTTCTTC
TRBJ1-2	-	-	TRBV3-1	CASSWNAPGTSSSYGYTF	TGTGCCAGCAGCTGGAACGCTCCCGGGACATCGAGTTCCTATGGCTACACCTTC
TRBJ1-5	-	-	TRBV27	CASSLSVRYSNQPQHF	TGTGCCAGCAGTTTATCAGTTAGGTATAGCAATCAGCCCCAGCATTTT
TRBJ1-1	TRBD1	-	TRBV24-1	CATSDGDRGTEAFF	TGTGCCACCAGTGACGGGGACAGGGGCACTGAAGCTTTCTTT
TRBJ1-1	-	-	TRBV10-3	CAISESFGRTANTEAFF	TGTGCCATCAGTGAGTCGTTCGGGCGGACAGCTAACACTGAAGCTTTCTTT
TRBJ1-1	-	-	TRBV11-1	CASSPRAGVMSTEAFF	TGTGCCAGCAGCCCCCGGGCAGGGGTCATGAGCACTGAAGCTTTCTTT
TRBJ2-1	-	-	TRBV5-1	CASSLTTGDNEQFF	TGCGCCAGCAGCTTGACCACGGGGGACAATGAGCAGTTCTTC